Presented here are 24 T cell receptor beta chains from one specimen sequenced in a study of blood T cell repertoires in COVID-19. Assay used: immunoSEQ multiplex PCR; TCRdb lists only in-frame clones, some missing. This sample carries over 65,000 clones, about 88% of them seen once, and the ten largest clones take around 6%. The sequenced sample consisted of peripheral blood. Receptors originate from a man at least 80 years old with COVID-19, enrolled during active disease.

This clone was observed a single time. The chain uses TRBV5-1 and TRBJ1-4; D ambiguous. The CDR3 length is 14 residues. V lost 3 bases and J lost 0, with 6 bases in between. Looked up from germline, CDR1 is SGHRS and CDR2 is YFSETQ. CDR3 bases: TGCGCCAGCAGCTCTACAGCAACTAATGAAAAACTGTTTTTT. Translating it yields CASSSTATNEKLFF.

The chain joins TRBV5-1 to TRBJ2-3; D is possibly TRBD2 (5 bases). This CDR3 has 16 amino acids. Germline V gives CDR1 SGHRS, CDR2 YFSETQ. Trimming took off 0 bases at V and 1 base at J, with 12 bases between the two ends. This CDR3 is CASSLALLAGTDTQYF. In DNA, the CDR3 is TGCGCCAGCAGCTTGGCTCTGCTAGCAGGCACAGATACGCAGTATTTT.

The chain combines TRBV9 with TRBJ2-3; D uncertain. With 3 bases removed from V and 2 bases from J, the gap between germline ends came to 13 bases. This CDR3 is built from 15 residues. CDR1 is SGDLS and CDR2 is YYNGEE in the germline V gene. The CDR3 bases are TGTGCCAGCAGCGCCGGCGGCGGATACACAGATACGCAGTATTTT. Its protein is CASSAGGGYTDTQYF. Complete variable domain (other parts from reference TRBV9 and TRBJ2-3): DSGVTQTPKHLITATGQRVTLRCSPRSGDLSVYWYQQSLDQGLQFLIQYYNGEERAKGNILERFSAQQFPDLHSELNLSSLELGDSALYFCASSAGGGYTDTQYFGPGTRLTVL.

The rearrangement joins TRBV6-5 to TRBJ2-3, with a tentative D call TRBD1 (6 bases). Trimming shortened V by 8 bases and J by 5 bases, and 14 bases separated the two germline ends. Germline CDR1 is MNHEY and CDR2 is SVGAGI. CDR3 length: 13 amino acids. The CDR3: CASVEGVEDTQYF. The CDR3 nucleotides read TGTGCCAGCGTCGAGGGGGTCGAAGATACGCAGTATTTT.

V is TRBV6-5 and J is TRBJ2-1; unclear D gene. V lost 2 bases, J lost 4 bases, and 6 bases lay in between. Germline V gene data show CDR1 as MNHEY and CDR2 as SVGAGI. The CDR3 covers 13 residues. The CDR3 is CASSYQKYNEQFF. As DNA, the CDR3 is TGTGCCAGCAGTTACCAGAAGTACAATGAGCAGTTCTTC.

The chain recombines TRBV6-1 with TRBJ1-4; maybe TRBD1 (6 bases). The CDR3 is 14 residues long. V shed 3 bases and J shed 4 bases, with 9 bases lying between them. Per germline, CDR1 MNHNS and CDR2 SASEGT. CDR3 residues: CASSDGQFNEKLFF. CDR3 in DNA: TGTGCCAGCAGTGATGGACAGTTTAATGAAAAACTGTTTTTT.

This clone was seen once. The rearrangement links TRBV5-4 to TRBJ1-4; 7 nucleotides agree with TRBD1. This CDR3 has 15 residues. V gave up 0 bases and J gave up 8 bases; unmatched junction bases: 7. Germline CDR1 reads SGHNT; CDR2 reads YYREEE (reference sequence). In DNA form, the CDR3 reads TGTGCCAGCAGCTTGGCCAGGGGGAGGCGGGAAAAACTGTTTTTT. Its protein product is CASSLARGRREKLFF.

This clone was seen once. V is TRBV6-1 and J is TRBJ1-3; possibly TRBD1 for D (5 bases). The CDR3 is 17 residues long. Germline V gives CDR1 MNHNS, CDR2 SASEGT. V was pared by 0 bases and J by 0 bases, with 12 bases between. In DNA, the CDR3 is TGTGCCAGCAGTGAAGCGGGGGGGTCAAGCTCTGGAAACACCATATATTTT. Residues: CASSEAGGSSSGNTIYF.

V gene TRBV5-8 combines with J gene TRBJ2-3, with a weak D call TRBD2 (6 bases). Trimming removed 3 bases at V and 6 bases at J, with 8 bases between. Per germline, CDR1 SGHTS and CDR2 YDEGEE. The CDR3 totals 12 residues. This CDR3 is CASSSAGDTQYF. CDR3 DNA: TGTGCCAGCAGCTCGGCGGGGGATACGCAGTATTTT.

Written as DNA, the CDR3 is TGTGCCAGCTCACCAATGACAGGGTCTTATGGCTACACCTTC. As protein: CASSPMTGSYGYTF. The V and J genes are TRBV18 and TRBJ1-2; the match to TRBD1 covers 7 bases. The CDR3 runs 14 residues. Germline CDR1 is KGHSH and CDR2 is LQKENI. Germline trimming cut 2 bases from V and 5 bases from J; bases unmatched to any gene: 5.

The chain has TRBV12-5 and TRBJ2-5, with 7 positions matching TRBD1. The CDR3 is 15 residues long. Germline CDR1 and CDR2: LGHNT and FRNRAP. J was trimmed by 1 base and V by 2 bases; bases with no gene match: 4. The DNA for the CDR3 is TGTGCTAGTGGTTTGTCATCAGGGGGCCAAGAGACCCAGTACTTC. Its protein is CASGLSSGGQETQYF.

The chain couples TRBV7-3 to TRBJ2-1; 10 bases agree with TRBD2. The trim removed 4 bases at V and 6 bases at J, leaving 9 bases unmatched. Germline CDR1 and CDR2: SGHTA and FQGTGA. The CDR3 extends over 16 amino acids. CDR3 loop: CASSSFLAGEGNEQFF. The CDR3 coding sequence is TGTGCCAGCAGCTCATTCCTAGCGGGAGAGGGCAATGAGCAGTTCTTC. Full variable domain (remainder filled in from reference TRBV7-3 and TRBJ2-1): GAGVSQTPSNKVTEKGKYVELRCDPISGHTALYWYRQSLGQGPEFLIYFQGTGAADDSGLPNDRFFAVRPEGSVSTLKIQRTERGDSAVYLCASSSFLAGEGNEQFFGPGTRLTVL.

The chain has TRBV7-2 and TRBJ2-3, with D possibly TRBD2 on 6 matching bases. Trimming took off 5 bases at V and 1 base at J, with 10 bases between the two ends. The CDR3 is made up of 14 amino acids. The germline gives CDR1 SGHTA, CDR2 FQGNSA. This CDR3 is CASSPGGGTDTQYF. The CDR3 region has the DNA TGTGCCAGCAGCCCTGGCGGGGGCACAGATACGCAGTATTTT. The full variable domain, with the rest looked up from reference TRBV7-2 and TRBJ2-3, is GAGVSQSPSNKVTEKGKDVELRCDPISGHTALYWYRQSLGQGLEFLIYFQGNSAPDKSGLPSDRFSAERTGGSVSTLTIQRTQQEDSAVYLCASSPGGGTDTQYFGPGTRLTVL.

The V and J genes are TRBV23-1 and TRBJ1-3; 7 bases are a match to TRBD1. TRBV23-1 is flagged as an ORF with uncertain function. The length of the CDR3 is 14 residues. J was trimmed by 0 bases and V by 9 bases; bases with no gene match: 5. Here the CDR3 reads CARRDSLSGNTIYF. The DNA of the CDR3 is TGCGCCAGAAGGGACAGCCTCTCTGGAAACACCATATATTTT.

The chain uses TRBV5-4 and TRBJ2-3; 9 bases map to TRBD2. CDR1 and CDR2 from the germline V gene are SGHNT and YYREEE (reference sequence). This CDR3 contains 15 residues. Unmatched junction bases numbered 10, after V lost 6 bases and J lost 5 bases. The CDR3 here is CASTKSAGGQDTQYF. DNA of the CDR3: TGTGCCAGCACCAAATCTGCGGGGGGGCAAGATACGCAGTATTTT.

The chain is built from TRBV6-1 and TRBJ1-5, with TRBD1 as a possible D gene (6 bases). With 3 bases removed from V and 1 base from J, the gap between germline ends came to 13 bases. Germline V lookup: CDR1 MNHNS, CDR2 SASEGT. CDR3 length equals 16 residues. CDR3 sequence (DNA): TGTGCCAGCAGTGACCCCAGGGGAGGGAGCAATCAGCCCCAGCATTTT. Protein product: CASSDPRGGSNQPQHF.

The chain uses TRBV7-7 and TRBJ2-5; D is undetermined. CDR1 SSHAT and CDR2 FNYEAQ come from the germline V gene (reference sequence). V shed 2 bases and J shed 2 bases, with 12 bases lying between them. The CDR3 is 15 amino acids. The CDR3 sequence: CASSLSLYRQETQYF. The CDR3 DNA is TGTGCCAGCAGCTTAAGCTTATACCGGCAAGAGACCCAGTACTTC. Full variable domain (missing parts from reference TRBV7-7 and TRBJ2-5): GAGVSQSPRYKVTKRGQDVTLRCDPISSHATLYWYQQALGQGPEFLTYFNYEAQPDKSGLPSDRFSAERPEGSISTLTIQRTEQRDSAMYRCASSLSLYRQETQYFGPGTRLLVL.

The chain couples TRBV11-2 to TRBJ1-4; TRBD1 matches 8 bases. This CDR3 has 16 residues. V gave up 5 bases and J gave up 6 bases; unmatched junction bases: 11. The germline V gene encodes CDR1 SGHAT and CDR2 FQNNGV. The CDR3 sequence: CASSRTGGMGDEKLFF. In nucleotides, the CDR3 is TGTGCCAGCAGCCGAACAGGGGGTATGGGGGATGAAAAACTGTTTTTT.

The rearrangement links TRBV7-9 to TRBJ1-6; 11 bases map to TRBD1. Germline CDR1 is SEHNR and CDR2 is FQNEAQ (reference sequence). The V gene end was trimmed by 6 bases and the J gene end by 7 bases; junction bases not matched to a gene: 2. The CDR3 loop spans 14 amino acids. The CDR3 sequence is CASRGTGGNSPLHF. DNA for the CDR3: TGTGCCAGCAGGGGGACAGGGGGGAATTCACCCCTCCACTTT.

The CDR3 here is CASSLTGNQPQHF. CDR3 DNA: TGTGCCAGCAGTTTAACAGGGAATCAGCCCCAGCATTTT. The chain couples TRBV2 to TRBJ1-5; D is perhaps TRBD1 (6 bases). V shed 5 bases and J shed 4 bases, with 9 bases lying between them. The length of the CDR3 is 13 residues. CDR1 SNHLY and CDR2 FYNNEI come from the germline V gene.

This clone has a handful of counts. CDR3 protein: CASSSQVGVNQPQHF. As DNA, the CDR3 is TGTGCCAGCAGCTCCCAGGTAGGGGTCAATCAGCCCCAGCATTTT. The chain couples TRBV7-2 to TRBJ1-5; D may be TRBD1 (5 bases). With 4 bases removed from V and 3 bases from J, the gap between germline ends came to 13 bases. Germline V gives CDR1 SGHTA, CDR2 FQGNSA. CDR3 length equals 15 residues.

This clone came up a few times. The J gene is TRBJ2-5, the V gene TRBV6-6, with 16 bases matching TRBD2. There are 21 residues in the CDR3. After removal of 6 bases from V and 1 base from J, the junction contained 17 bases not matched to a gene. Germline CDR1 MNHNY, CDR2 SVGAGI (reference sequence). The DNA for the CDR3 is TGTGCCAGCAGCCGCGGGACTAGCGGGGGGGTCGCACGGAGCCTCCAAGAGACCCAGTACTTC. It is translated as CASSRGTSGGVARSLQETQYF.

This sequence joins TRBV4-1 and TRBJ1-4, with D unclear. Germline loops: CDR1 MGHRA, CDR2 YSYEKL. The CDR3 is 17 residues long. The V gene lost 1 base and the J gene lost 0 bases, with 12 bases spanning the gap. The DNA of the CDR3 is TGCGCCAGCAGCCAAGGTCCCGCGGGAGCAACTAATGAAAAACTGTTTTTT. It is translated as CASSQGPAGATNEKLFF.

The gene calls are TRBV7-3 and TRBJ2-7; weak D call: TRBD1 (6 bases). The germline CDR1 and CDR2 sequences are SGHTA and FQGTGA. V lost 5 bases, J lost 3 bases, and 14 bases lay in between. There are 14 residues in the CDR3. The CDR3 sequence: CASSREPGVYEQYF. For the CDR3, the DNA is TGTGCCAGCAGCAGGGAGCCAGGGGTCTACGAGCAGTACTTC.